The text below deals with one TCR beta chain. Its target is not known. Amplification used 60 Vbeta primers and 13 Jbeta primers. Sequencing was performed with immunoSEQ multiplex PCR; in TCRdb, only in-frame clones are kept and a portion is missing. The sample includes about 150,000 clones, roughly 80% of them seen just once. V lost 8 bases, J lost 6 bases, and 8 bases lay in between. Germline V CDR1 and CDR2: ENHRY, SYGVKD. The CDR3 spans 10 residues. This sample is part of a study of cytomegalovirus exposure and HLA in healthy donors. As for the study in general: Unique TCR beta sequences numbering about 100 million came from around 180 million T cells in an earlier analysis.

Study results and caveats: TCR beta V segments were, for the most part, productive about 87% or about 30% of the time in an earlier analysis. The authors listed some 160 TCR beta chains as cytomegalovirus-associated. Indistinguishable V segments such as TRBV6-2 and TRBV6-3 were excluded.

This receptor was taken from a man younger than 35 in good health and CMV-seropositive. The genes are TRBV10-3 and TRBJ2-7; D call uncertain. The specimen sequenced was PBMCs. The chain's CDR3 is CAIGTREQYF. The CDR3 bases are TGTGCCATCGGTACGCGCGAGCAGTACTTC.